This T cell receptor beta chain was observed in a study of CXCR3-negative and CXCR3-positive naive CD8 T cells. Notes on the study in general: Fresh PBMCs went into most assays, and CXCR3 expression partly declined after cryopreservation. Similar levels of surface CD5 were seen between naive subsets; TCR strength was inferred from TRB CDR3 properties. Naive cells positive for CXCR3 carried more hydrophobic TRB CDR3s than CXCR3-negative ones.

Germline lookup yields CDR1 SGHDT and CDR2 YYEEEE. The CDR3 totals 18 residues. Triplicate sorting captured hundreds of thousands of cells each from every CD8+ T cell subset. A CD45RO-CCR7+CD27+CD95- phenotype identified naive CD8+ T cells. Researchers prepared the TRB cDNA libraries using 5' RACE with UMI labels. TCRdb derives one entry per CDR3 protein from the 5' RACE reads, leaving out DNA. The sample features 84,000 or so distinct CDR3 sequences, with almost 0.55% in its top ten. On this clonotype: The target antigen is unknown.

The sequence was collected from a human donor in good health. Some clones in this sample may be carry-over from other donors' samples. Sequencing was performed on naive CXCR3+ CD8+ T cells from blood. Documented subset: CD45RO-CCR7+CD27+CD95- naive CD8+ T cells expressing CXCR3 (TNR3+). The chain employs TRBV5-6 and TRBJ2-1; TCRdb calls TRBD2, which cannot be checked without DNA. The CDR3 loop is CASSLGDPSGGADYEQFF.